The TCR beta chain under discussion was sequenced for a study of control samples from healthy donors and cancer patients. CDR3 length: 16 amino acids. CDR1 is SGHAT and CDR2 is FQNNGV in the germline V gene. V was clipped by 4 bases and J by 9 bases; unmatched bases: 10. Repertoires were generated with immunoSEQ multiplex PCR, while TCRdb's copy carries only in-frame clones and drops some. The sample shows about 130,000 clones, more than 85% of them seen only once. Sequences were obtained from PBMCs. This sequence joins TRBV11-2 and TRBJ1-6, with 9 bases identical to TRBD1. The receptor was derived from a man aged 50 or older with head and neck cancer. CDR3 amino acids: CASSSRGGTGSSPLHF. For the CDR3, the DNA is TGTGCCAGCAGCTCTAGGGGGGGGACAGGGAGTTCACCCCTCCACTTT.